These 12 T cell receptor beta chains were sequenced from one sample in a study of blood T cell repertoires in COVID-19. TCRdb's copy holds only in-frame clones and misses some; the assay was immunoSEQ multiplex PCR. This sample has hundreds of thousands of clones, with approximately 85% found just once. Material for sequencing was peripheral blood. Receptor source: a man aged 45-65 years with active or convalescent COVID-19.

This chain connects TRBV7-8 to TRBJ1-2, with D possibly TRBD1 on 6 matching bases. This CDR3 is built from 15 residues. V lost 4 bases to trimming and J lost 2 bases, with 14 bases between them. Germline V gene lookup returns CDR1 SGHVS and CDR2 FQNEAQ. CDR3 amino acids: CASSSAGQLNYGYTF. In nucleotides, the CDR3 is TGTGCCAGCAGCTCAGCCGGACAGTTGAACTATGGCTACACCTTC.

In its sample, this clone was seen once. The genes are TRBV5-4 and TRBJ2-7; 8 nucleotides line up with TRBD2. CDR1 is SGHNT, CDR2 YYREEE, per germline (reference sequence). The CDR3 is made up of 15 amino acids. After removal of 0 bases from V and 0 bases from J, the junction contained 2 bases not matched to a gene. Here the CDR3 reads CASSLGTSISYEQYF. In DNA form, the CDR3 reads TGTGCCAGCAGCTTGGGGACTAGCATCTCCTACGAGCAGTACTTC.

The rearrangement links TRBV5-1 to TRBJ2-7; no reliable D call. This CDR3 contains 14 residues. Germline CDR1 and CDR2: SGHRS and YFSETQ. Trimming cost V 0 bases and J 0 bases, with 7 bases left between them. The CDR3 loop reads CASSLVGSSYEQYF. CDR3 nucleotides: TGCGCCAGCAGCTTGGTCGGTAGCTCCTACGAGCAGTACTTC.

The V call is TRBV18, the J call TRBJ1-5, with 8 bases that match TRBD1. Per germline, CDR1 KGHSH and CDR2 LQKENI. This CDR3 spans 16 amino acids. Trimming removed 3 bases from V and 8 bases from J; junction bases left unmatched: 12. DNA of the CDR3: TGTGCCAGCTCACCGAGCGACAGGGGAAGTGATAAGCCCCAGCATTTT. This sequence encodes CASSPSDRGSDKPQHF.

On this clone: Other DNA sequences in this sample translate to the same CDR3. The V and J genes are TRBV18 and TRBJ2-1, with 11 nucleotides matching TRBD2. CDR1 KGHSH and CDR2 LQKENI come from the germline V gene. The CDR3 runs to 17 residues. J was trimmed by 4 bases and V by 3 bases; bases with no gene match: 8. The CDR3 nucleotides read TGTGCCAGCTCACCCCGGACTAGCGGGTCTAGTTACAATGAGCAGTTCTTC. This translates into CASSPRTSGSSYNEQFF.

The V gene is TRBV2, the J gene TRBJ2-1, with TRBD2 matching 7 bases. This CDR3 spans 16 amino acids. V dropped 3 bases and J dropped 3; count of bases not matched to a gene: 8. CDR1 and CDR2 from the germline V gene are SNHLY and FYNNEI. This chain's CDR3 is CASSDVGGPFYNEQFF. The CDR3 DNA follows: TGTGCCAGCAGTGATGTGGGAGGGCCTTTCTACAATGAGCAGTTCTTC.

CDR3 loop: CASSQRLAGGSLAGELFF. DNA for the CDR3: TGTGCCAGCAGCCAGAGACTAGCGGGAGGTTCGCTGGCCGGGGAGCTGTTTTTT. The rearrangement joins TRBV4-2 to TRBJ2-2; 13 bases agree with TRBD2. V lost 3 bases to trimming and J lost 6 bases; unmatched junction nucleotides: 10. The CDR3 runs to 18 residues. Germline lookup yields CDR1 LGHNA and CDR2 YNFKEQ.

The V call is TRBV6-4, the J call TRBJ1-4, with a possible D match to TRBD1 (6 bases). The CDR3 extends over 15 amino acids. The germline gives CDR1 MRHNA, CDR2 SNTAGT. Trimming stripped 4 bases from V and 5 bases from J, with 14 bases between. The CDR3 region is CASSANGGANEKLFF. The CDR3 coding sequence is TGTGCCAGCAGTGCCAACGGGGGGGCGAATGAAAAACTGTTTTTT.

V is TRBV18 and J is TRBJ2-7; D may be TRBD1 (5 bases). This CDR3 has 14 amino acids. V was clipped by 4 bases and J by 7 bases, with 17 bases between them. Germline values: CDR1 KGHSH, CDR2 LQKENI. The CDR3 sequence: CASSLNRQTGEQYF. In DNA, the CDR3 is TGTGCCAGCTCACTAAACAGGCAGACCGGGGAGCAGTACTTC.

This chain joins TRBV27 and TRBJ1-2; TRBD1 matches at 8 bases. CDR3 length: 14 amino acids. The J segment lost 3 bases and the V segment lost 6 bases, leaving 6 bases of the junction unmatched. CDR1 and CDR2 (germline): MNHEY, SMNVEV (reference sequence). This chain's CDR3 is CASSPDRGDYGYTF. Here the CDR3 DNA reads TGTGCCAGCAGCCCAGACAGGGGAGACTATGGCTACACCTTC.

The CDR3 coding sequence is TGTGCCAGCAGTTACAGCAACAATGAGCAGTTCTTC. It codes for CASSYSNNEQFF. The genes are TRBV2 and TRBJ2-1; D uncertain. Germline V gene data show CDR1 as SNHLY and CDR2 as FYNNEI. Trimming took 5 bases from V and 5 from J, leaving 7 bases between them. The CDR3 runs to 12 residues.

This clone was recorded a few times. The chain recombines TRBV27 with TRBJ2-7, with D maybe TRBD2 (5 bases). Trimming shortened V by 4 bases and J by 5 bases, and 15 bases separated the two germline ends. This CDR3 is 14 amino acids long. Germline CDR1 reads MNHEY; CDR2 reads SMNVEV (reference sequence). CDR3 protein: CASSSGLPSNEQYF. CDR3 DNA sequence: TGTGCCAGCAGTTCCGGACTCCCTTCGAACGAGCAGTACTTC.